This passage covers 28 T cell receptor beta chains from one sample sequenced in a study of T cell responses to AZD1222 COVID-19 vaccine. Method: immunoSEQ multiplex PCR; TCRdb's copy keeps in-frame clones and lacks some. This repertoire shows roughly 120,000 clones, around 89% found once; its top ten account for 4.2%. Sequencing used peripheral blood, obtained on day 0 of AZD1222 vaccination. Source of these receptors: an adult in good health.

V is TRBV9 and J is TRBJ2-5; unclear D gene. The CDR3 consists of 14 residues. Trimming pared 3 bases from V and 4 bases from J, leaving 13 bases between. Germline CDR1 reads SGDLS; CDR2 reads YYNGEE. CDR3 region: CASSAQVSVETQYF. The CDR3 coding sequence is TGTGCCAGCAGCGCTCAAGTGAGCGTAGAGACCCAGTACTTC.

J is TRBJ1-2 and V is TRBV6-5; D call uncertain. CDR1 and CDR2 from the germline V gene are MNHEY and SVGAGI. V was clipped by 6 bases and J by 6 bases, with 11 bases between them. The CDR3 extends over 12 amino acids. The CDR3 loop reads CASRENTDGYTF. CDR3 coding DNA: TGTGCCAGCAGAGAGAACACGGATGGCTACACCTTC.

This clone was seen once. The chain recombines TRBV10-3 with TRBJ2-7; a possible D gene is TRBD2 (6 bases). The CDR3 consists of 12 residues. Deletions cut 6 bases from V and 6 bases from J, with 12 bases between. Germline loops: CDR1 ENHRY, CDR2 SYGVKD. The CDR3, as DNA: TGTGCCATCAGGGGGGGTGGAGTCGAGCAGTACTTC. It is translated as CAIRGGGVEQYF.

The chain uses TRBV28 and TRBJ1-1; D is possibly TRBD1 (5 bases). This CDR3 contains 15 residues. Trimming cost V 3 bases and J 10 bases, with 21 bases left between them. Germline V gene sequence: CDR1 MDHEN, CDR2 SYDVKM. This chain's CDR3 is CASSLGHAGGARAFF. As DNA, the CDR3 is TGTGCCAGCAGTTTGGGTCATGCTGGTGGGGCGAGAGCTTTCTTT.

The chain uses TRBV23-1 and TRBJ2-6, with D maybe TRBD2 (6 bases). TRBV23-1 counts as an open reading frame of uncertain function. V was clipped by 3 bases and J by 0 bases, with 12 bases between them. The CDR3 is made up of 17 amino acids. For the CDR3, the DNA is TGCGCCAGCAGTCATGGGAGGTGCATCTCTGGGGCCAACGTCCTGACTTTC. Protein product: CASSHGRCISGANVLTF.

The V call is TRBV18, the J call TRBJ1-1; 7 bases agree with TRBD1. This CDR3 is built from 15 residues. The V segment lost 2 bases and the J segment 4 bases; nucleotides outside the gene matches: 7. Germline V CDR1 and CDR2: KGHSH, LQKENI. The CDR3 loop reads CASSPGRGRGTEAFF. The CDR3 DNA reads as TGTGCCAGCTCACCAGGTAGGGGGCGAGGCACTGAAGCTTTCTTT.

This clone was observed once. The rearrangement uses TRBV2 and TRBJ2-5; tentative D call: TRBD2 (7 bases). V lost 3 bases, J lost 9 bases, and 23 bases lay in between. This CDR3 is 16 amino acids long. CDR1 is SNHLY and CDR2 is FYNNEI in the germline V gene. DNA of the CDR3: TGTGCCAGCAGTGATGGGGGGTCGGGGGGACAAGACGCCCAGTACTTC. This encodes CASSDGGSGGQDAQYF.

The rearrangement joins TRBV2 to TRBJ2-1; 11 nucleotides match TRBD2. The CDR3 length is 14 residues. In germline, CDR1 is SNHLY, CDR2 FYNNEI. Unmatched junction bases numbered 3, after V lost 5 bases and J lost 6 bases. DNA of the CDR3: TGTGCCAGCAGTACTAGCGGGAGCGCCAATGAGCAGTTCTTC. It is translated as CASSTSGSANEQFF. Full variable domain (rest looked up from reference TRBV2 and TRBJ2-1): EPEVTQTPSHQVTQMGQEVILRCVPISNHLYFYWYRQILGQKVEFLVSFYNNEISEKSEIFDDQFSVERPDGSNFTLKIRSTKLEDSAMYFCASSTSGSANEQFFGPGTRLTVL.

The CDR3 region is CASRGSRLNEQFF. Written as DNA, the CDR3 is TGTGCCTCACGGGGCTCGAGGCTTAATGAGCAGTTCTTC. The J gene is TRBJ2-1, the V gene TRBV12-3 or TRBV12-4; the D call may be TRBD1 or TRBD2 (5 bases each). The CDR3 spans 13 residues. V dropped 11 bases and J dropped 7 bases, with 18 bases sitting between them.

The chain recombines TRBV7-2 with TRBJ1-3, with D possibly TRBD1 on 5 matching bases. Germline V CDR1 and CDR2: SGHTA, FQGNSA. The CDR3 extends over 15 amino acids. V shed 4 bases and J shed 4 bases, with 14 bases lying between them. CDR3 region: CASSWDLRSGNTIYF. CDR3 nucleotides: TGTGCCAGCAGCTGGGACCTTAGGAGCGGAAACACCATATATTTT.

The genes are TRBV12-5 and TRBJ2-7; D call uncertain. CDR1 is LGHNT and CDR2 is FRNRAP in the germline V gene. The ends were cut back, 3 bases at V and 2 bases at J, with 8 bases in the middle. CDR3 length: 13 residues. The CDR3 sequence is CASGLRVPYEQYF. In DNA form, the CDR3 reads TGTGCTAGTGGTTTAAGGGTGCCCTACGAGCAGTACTTC. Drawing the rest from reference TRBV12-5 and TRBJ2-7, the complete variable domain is DARVTQTPRHKVTEMGQEVTMRCQPILGHNTVFWYRQTMMQGLELLAYFRNRAPLDDSGMPKDRFSAEMPDATLATLKIQPSEPRDSAVYFCASGLRVPYEQYFGPGTRLTVT.

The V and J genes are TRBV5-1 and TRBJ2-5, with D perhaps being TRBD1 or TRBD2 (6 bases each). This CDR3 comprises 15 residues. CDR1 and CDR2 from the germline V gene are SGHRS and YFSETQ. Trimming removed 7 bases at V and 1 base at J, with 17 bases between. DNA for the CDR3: TGCGCCAGCTTTTTCGGGGGCCAAAGCCAAGAGACCCAGTACTTC. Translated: CASFFGGQSQETQYF.

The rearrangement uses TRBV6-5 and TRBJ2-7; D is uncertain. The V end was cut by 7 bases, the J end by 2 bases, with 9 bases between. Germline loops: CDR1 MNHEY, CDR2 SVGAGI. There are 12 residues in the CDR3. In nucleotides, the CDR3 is TGTGCCAGCATGTGGTTGGCCTACGAGCAGTACTTC. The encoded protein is CASMWLAYEQYF.

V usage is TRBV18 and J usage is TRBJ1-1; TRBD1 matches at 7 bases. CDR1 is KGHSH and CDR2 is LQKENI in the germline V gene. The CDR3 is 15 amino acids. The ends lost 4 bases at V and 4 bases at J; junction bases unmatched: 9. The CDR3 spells CASSQSTGSGTEAFF. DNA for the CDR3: TGTGCCAGCTCACAGTCGACAGGGTCGGGCACTGAAGCTTTCTTT.

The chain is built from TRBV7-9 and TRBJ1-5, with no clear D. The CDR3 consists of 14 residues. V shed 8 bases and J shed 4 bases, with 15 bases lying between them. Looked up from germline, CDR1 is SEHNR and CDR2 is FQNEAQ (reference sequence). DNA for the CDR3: TGTGCCAGCCAGACCCTGGAGCAAAATCAGCCCCAGCATTTT. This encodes CASQTLEQNQPQHF.

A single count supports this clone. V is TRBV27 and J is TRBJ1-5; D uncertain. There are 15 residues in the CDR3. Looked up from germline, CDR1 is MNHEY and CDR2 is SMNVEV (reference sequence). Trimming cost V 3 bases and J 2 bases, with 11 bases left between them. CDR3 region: CASSFGAQGNQPQHF. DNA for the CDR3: TGTGCCAGCAGTTTCGGCGCCCAAGGCAATCAGCCCCAGCATTTT.

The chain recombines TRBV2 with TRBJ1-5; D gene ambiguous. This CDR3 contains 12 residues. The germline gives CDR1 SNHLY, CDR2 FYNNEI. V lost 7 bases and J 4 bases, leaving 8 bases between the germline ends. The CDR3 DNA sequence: TGTGCCAGCAATCGTAGAAATCAGCCCCAGCATTTT. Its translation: CASNRRNQPQHF.

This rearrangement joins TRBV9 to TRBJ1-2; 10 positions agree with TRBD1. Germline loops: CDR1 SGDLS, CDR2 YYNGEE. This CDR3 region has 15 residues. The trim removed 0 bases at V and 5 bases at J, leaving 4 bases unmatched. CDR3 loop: CASSVGDRGGYGYTF. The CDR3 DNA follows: TGTGCCAGCAGCGTAGGGGACAGGGGAGGGTATGGCTACACCTTC.

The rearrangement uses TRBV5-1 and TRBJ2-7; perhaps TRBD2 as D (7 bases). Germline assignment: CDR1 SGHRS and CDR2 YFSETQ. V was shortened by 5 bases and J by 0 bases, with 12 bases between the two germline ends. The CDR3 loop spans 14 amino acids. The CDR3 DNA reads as TGCGCCAGCAGGGGGGGGCCCAGCTCCTACGAGCAGTACTTC. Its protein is CASRGGPSSYEQYF.

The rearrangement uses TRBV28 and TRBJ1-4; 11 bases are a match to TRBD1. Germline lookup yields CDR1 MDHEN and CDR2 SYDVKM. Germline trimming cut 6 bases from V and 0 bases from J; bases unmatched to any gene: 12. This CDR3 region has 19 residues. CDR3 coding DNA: TGTGCCAGCAGCCCATTCGGGTGGACAGGGGGCGCAACTAATGAAAAACTGTTTTTT. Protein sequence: CASSPFGWTGGATNEKLFF.

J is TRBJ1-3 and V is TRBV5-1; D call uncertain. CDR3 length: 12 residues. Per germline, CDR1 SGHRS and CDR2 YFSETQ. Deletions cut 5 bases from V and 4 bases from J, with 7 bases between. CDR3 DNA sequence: TGCGCCAGCAGGGAAGAGGGAAACACCATATATTTT. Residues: CASREEGNTIYF.

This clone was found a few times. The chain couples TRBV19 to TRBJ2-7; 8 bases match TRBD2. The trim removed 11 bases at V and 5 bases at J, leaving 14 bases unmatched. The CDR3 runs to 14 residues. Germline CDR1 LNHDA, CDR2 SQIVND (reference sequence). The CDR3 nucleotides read TGTGCCTACAATCGGTGGAGCGGGAGAAACGAGCAGTACTTC. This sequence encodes CAYNRWSGRNEQYF. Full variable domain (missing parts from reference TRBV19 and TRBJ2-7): DGGITQSPKYLFRKEGQNVTLSCEQNLNHDAMYWYRQDPGQGLRLIYYSQIVNDFQKGDIAEGYSVSREKKESFPLTVTSAQKNPTAFYLCAYNRWSGRNEQYFGPGTRLTVT.

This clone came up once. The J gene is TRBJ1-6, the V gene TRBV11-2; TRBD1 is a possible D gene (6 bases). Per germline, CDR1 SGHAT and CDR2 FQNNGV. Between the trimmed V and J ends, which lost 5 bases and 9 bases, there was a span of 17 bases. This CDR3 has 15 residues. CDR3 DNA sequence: TGTGCCAGCAGCCCGGGGACATTTTTGCCTTCACCCCTCCACTTT. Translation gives CASSPGTFLPSPLHF. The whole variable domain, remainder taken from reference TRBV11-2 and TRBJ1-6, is EAGVAQSPRYKIIEKRQSVAFWCNPISGHATLYWYQQILGQGPKLLIQFQNNGVVDDSQLPKDRFSAERLKGVDSTLKIQPAKLEDSAVYLCASSPGTFLPSPLHFGNGTRLTVT.

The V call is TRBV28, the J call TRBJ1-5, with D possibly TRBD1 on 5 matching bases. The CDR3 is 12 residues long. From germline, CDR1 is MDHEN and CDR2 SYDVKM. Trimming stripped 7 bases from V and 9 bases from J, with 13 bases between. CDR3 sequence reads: CASTETGWPQHF. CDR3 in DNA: TGTGCCAGCACAGAAACAGGTTGGCCCCAGCATTTT.

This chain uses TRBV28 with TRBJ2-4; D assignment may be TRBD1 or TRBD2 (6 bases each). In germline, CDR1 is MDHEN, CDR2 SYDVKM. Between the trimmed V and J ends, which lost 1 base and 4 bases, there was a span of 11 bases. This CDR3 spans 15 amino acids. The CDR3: CASSLSGAGKNIQYF. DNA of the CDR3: TGTGCCAGCAGTTTATCAGGGGCGGGGAAAAACATTCAGTACTTC.

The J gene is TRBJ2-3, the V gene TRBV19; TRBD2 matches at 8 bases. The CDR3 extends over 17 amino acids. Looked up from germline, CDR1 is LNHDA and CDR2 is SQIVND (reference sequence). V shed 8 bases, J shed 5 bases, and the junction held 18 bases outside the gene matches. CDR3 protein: CASYPPKLAVLGDTQYF. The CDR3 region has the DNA TGTGCCAGTTACCCCCCAAAACTAGCGGTTCTTGGAGATACGCAGTATTTT.

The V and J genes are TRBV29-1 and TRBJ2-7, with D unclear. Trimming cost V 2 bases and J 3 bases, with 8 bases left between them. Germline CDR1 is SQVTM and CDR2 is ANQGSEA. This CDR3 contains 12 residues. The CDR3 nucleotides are TGCAGCGTTGAAACCCCAAACTACGAGCAGTACTTC. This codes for CSVETPNYEQYF.

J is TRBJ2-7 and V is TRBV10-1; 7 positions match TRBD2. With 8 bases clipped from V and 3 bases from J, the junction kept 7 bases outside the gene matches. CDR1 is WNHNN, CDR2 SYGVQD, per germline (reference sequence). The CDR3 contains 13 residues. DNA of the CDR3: TGCGCCAGCTCCGGGGGGTCCCTCTACGAGCAGTACTTC. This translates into CASSGGSLYEQYF.